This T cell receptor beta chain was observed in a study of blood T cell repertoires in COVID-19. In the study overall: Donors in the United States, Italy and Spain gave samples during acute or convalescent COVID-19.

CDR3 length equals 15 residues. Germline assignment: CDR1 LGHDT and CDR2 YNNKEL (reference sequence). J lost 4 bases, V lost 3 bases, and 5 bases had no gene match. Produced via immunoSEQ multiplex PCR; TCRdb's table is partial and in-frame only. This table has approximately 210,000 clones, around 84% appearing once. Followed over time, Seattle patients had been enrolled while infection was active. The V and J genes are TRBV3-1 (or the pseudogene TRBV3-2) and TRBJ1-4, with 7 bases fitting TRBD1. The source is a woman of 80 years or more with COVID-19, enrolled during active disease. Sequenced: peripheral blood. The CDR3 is CASSQGQTINEKLFF. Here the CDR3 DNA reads TGTGCCAGCAGCCAGGGACAGACGATTAATGAAAAACTGTTTTTT.